This T cell receptor beta chain was identified in a study of T cells in Graves' hyperthyroidism and ophthalmopathy. Findings of the study overall: Using 13 V-J features, a model discriminated ophthalmopathy from stable hyperthyroidism.

Amplification targeted TCR beta CDR3 regions from RNA transcripts. The study used the HTBI primer set for a first-round RT-PCR of the TCR CDR3. TCRdb re-analysed the multiplex PCR reads in MiXCR, keeping a single row per CDR3 protein. The profile shows just under 750,000 distinct CDR3 sequences, about 35% of them singletons. This clonotype has more than one count but fewer than ten. What it recognizes is unknown. V was trimmed by 3 bases and J by 2 bases, leaving 13 bases between them. This CDR3 region has 15 residues. Germline V lookup: CDR1 MNHNY, CDR2 SVGAGI (reference sequence). Patients counted as stable if ophthalmopathy did not develop within 18 months. Patients aged 18 to 65 had newly diagnosed hyperthyroidism of under 2 months' duration. Together with thyroid ultrasound, orbital computed tomography, serum thyroxine and TRAb, clinical symptoms were used for diagnoses.

The origin of this receptor is a woman aged 40 to 49 with Graves' hyperthyroidism. V usage is TRBV6-6 and J usage is TRBJ1-1; unclear D gene. Sequences were obtained from blood. CDR3 region: CASSYGYPVNTEAFF. CDR3 sequence (DNA): TGTGCCAGCAGTTATGGTTATCCAGTCAACACTGAAGCTTTCTTT.